This T cell receptor (beta chain) appears in the sequencing data of a study of blood T cells in healthy people across ages. Trimming pared 7 bases from V and 4 bases from J, leaving 20 bases between. CDR1 and CDR2 (germline): MDHEN, SYDVKM. The CDR3 spans 15 residues. Alongside a J-beta primer mix, a sample-barcoded 5' primer served in a second PCR lasting 7 to 11 cycles. TCRdb independently ran MiXCR on the 5' RACE reads; one entry per CDR3 protein. The table records 750,000 to 850,000 distinct CDR3 sequences, around a quarter of them present only once. These data were also reused for a study on T cells of mothers and their children. According to that study: Samples were provided by three healthy Caucasian mothers and their six children.

The chain couples TRBV28 to TRBJ2-7, with D possibly being TRBD1 or TRBD2 (5 bases each). The sequence came from a boy between 10 and 17 years old in good health. Sequenced material: blood. This CDR3 reads CASTPPRGRAYEQYF. CDR3 DNA: TGTGCCAGCACTCCCCCCCGGGGACGGGCTTACGAGCAGTACTTC.